The 7 T cell receptor beta chains given below trace back to one sample, sequenced in a study of blood T cell repertoires in COVID-19. Sequencing was performed with immunoSEQ multiplex PCR; in TCRdb, only in-frame clones are kept and a portion is missing. The sample consists of approximately 440,000 clones, 87% of them appearing once. Sequencing was carried out using PBMCs or T cells enriched from blood (not recorded which). These receptors were taken from a woman aged 18-29 years who had recovered from COVID-19.

On this clone: Other DNA sequences within the sample encode an identical CDR3. The rearrangement joins TRBV9 to TRBJ1-2; weak D call: TRBD1 (6 bases). CDR3 size: 13 residues. Between the trimmed V and J ends, which lost 0 bases and 4 bases, there was a span of 7 bases. CDR1 SGDLS and CDR2 YYNGEE come from the germline V gene. CDR3 amino acids: CASSVGTAYGYTF. CDR3 DNA sequence: TGTGCCAGCAGCGTAGGGACAGCCTATGGCTACACCTTC. Based on the CDR3 plus reference TRBV9 and TRBJ1-2, the full variable domain is DSGVTQTPKHLITATGQRVTLRCSPRSGDLSVYWYQQSLDQGLQFLIQYYNGEERAKGNILERFSAQQFPDLHSELNLSSLELGDSALYFCASSVGTAYGYTFGSGTRLTVV.

J is TRBJ1-1 and V is TRBV7-9; D remains unclear. V shed 3 bases and J shed 0 bases, with 11 bases lying between them. The CDR3 covers 15 residues. From germline, CDR1 is SEHNR and CDR2 FQNEAQ (reference sequence). The CDR3 region has the DNA TGTGCCAGCAGCTTCTGGGAGAGGATGAACACTGAAGCTTTCTTT. Translating it yields CASSFWERMNTEAFF.

The chain links TRBV5-1 to TRBJ2-3; D unresolved. V lost 0 bases and J lost 3, with 5 bases in between. The CDR3 is 13 amino acids. Germline V gene sequence: CDR1 SGHRS, CDR2 YFSETQ. As DNA, the CDR3 is TGCGCCAGCAGCTTGGCCGTGACAGATACGCAGTATTTT. Translating it yields CASSLAVTDTQYF.

This chain uses TRBV28 with TRBJ1-2; D perhaps matches TRBD1 (5 bases). Trimming pared 4 bases from V and 7 bases from J, leaving 25 bases between. The length of the CDR3 is 17 residues. In germline, CDR1 is MDHEN, CDR2 SYDVKM. CDR3 amino acids: CASSSTTRGGEQGGYTF. CDR3 bases: TGTGCCAGCAGTTCCACCACGAGGGGAGGGGAGCAGGGTGGCTACACCTTC.

This clone was counted once. This chain uses TRBV3-1 (or the pseudogene TRBV3-2) with TRBJ1-3, with 10 bases aligning to TRBD1. Germline lookup yields CDR1 LGHDT and CDR2 YNNKEL (reference sequence). Germline trimming cut 5 bases from V and 4 bases from J; bases unmatched to any gene: 8. This CDR3 comprises 16 residues. The DNA of the CDR3 is TGTGCCAGCAGCTCTATGACAGGGGGCACCGGAAACACCATATATTTT. Translating it yields CASSSMTGGTGNTIYF.

The chain recombines TRBV16 with TRBJ1-1, with 8 bases that match TRBD1. Germline V gene sequence: CDR1 KGHSY, CDR2 FQNENV. J lost 0 bases, V lost 4 bases, and 7 bases had no gene match. The length of the CDR3 is 16 residues. The CDR3 here is CASSPIRDRLNTEAFF. The DNA for the CDR3 is TGTGCCAGCAGCCCGATCCGGGACAGGTTGAACACTGAAGCTTTCTTT. Together with reference TRBV16 and TRBJ1-1, the CDR3 gives the full variable domain: GEEVAQTPKHLVRGEGQKAKLYCAPIKGHSYVFWYQQVLKNEFKFLISFQNENVFDETGMPKERFSAKCLPNSPCSLEIQATKLEDSAVYFCASSPIRDRLNTEAFFGQGTRLTVV.

The genes are TRBV27 and TRBJ2-1; TRBD1 agrees at 7 bases. The germline CDR1 and CDR2 sequences are MNHEY and SMNVEV (reference sequence). The CDR3 totals 15 residues. J gave up 9 bases and V 0 bases, and 8 bases lay outside the gene matches. This chain's CDR3 is CASSLSLASGGEQFF. The CDR3 region has the DNA TGTGCCAGCAGTTTATCGCTAGCATCAGGGGGTGAGCAGTTCTTC.